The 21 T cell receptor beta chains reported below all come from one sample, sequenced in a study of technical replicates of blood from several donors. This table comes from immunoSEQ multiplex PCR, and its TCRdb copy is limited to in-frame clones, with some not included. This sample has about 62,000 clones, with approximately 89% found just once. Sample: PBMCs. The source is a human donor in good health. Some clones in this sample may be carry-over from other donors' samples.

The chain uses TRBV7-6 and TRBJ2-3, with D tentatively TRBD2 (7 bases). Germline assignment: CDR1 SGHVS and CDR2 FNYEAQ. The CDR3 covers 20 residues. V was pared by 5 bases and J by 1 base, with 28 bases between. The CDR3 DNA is TGTGCCAGCAGCGGACTGGCAAGGTTGGGGGGGCGCCGGGGCACAGATACGCAGTATTTT. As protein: CASSGLARLGGRRGTDTQYF.

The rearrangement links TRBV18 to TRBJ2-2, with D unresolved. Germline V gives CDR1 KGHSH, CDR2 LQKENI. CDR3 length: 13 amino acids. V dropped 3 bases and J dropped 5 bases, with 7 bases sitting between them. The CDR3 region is CASSPDWTGELFF. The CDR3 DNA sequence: TGTGCCAGCTCACCCGACTGGACCGGGGAGCTGTTTTTT.

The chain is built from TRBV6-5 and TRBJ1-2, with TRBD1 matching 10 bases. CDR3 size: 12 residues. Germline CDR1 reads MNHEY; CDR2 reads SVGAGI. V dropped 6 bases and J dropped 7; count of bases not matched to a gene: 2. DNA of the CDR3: TGTGCCAGCAGGCGGACAGGGGGTGGCTACACCTTC. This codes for CASRRTGGGYTF.

The CDR3: CASRPLGGANVLTF. In DNA form, the CDR3 reads TGTGCCAGCAGACCCCTAGGTGGGGCCAACGTCCTGACTTTC. The chain is built from TRBV27 and TRBJ2-6; D remains ambiguous. Germline V lookup: CDR1 MNHEY, CDR2 SMNVEV (reference sequence). The CDR3 is made up of 14 amino acids. V was shortened by 6 bases and J by 3 bases, with 9 bases between the two germline ends.

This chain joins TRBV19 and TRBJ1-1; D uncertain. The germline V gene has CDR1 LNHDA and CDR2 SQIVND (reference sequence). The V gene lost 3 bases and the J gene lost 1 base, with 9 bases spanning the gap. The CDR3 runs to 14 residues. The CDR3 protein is CASSIWAQNTEAFF. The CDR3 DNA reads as TGTGCCAGTAGTATTTGGGCACAGAACACTGAAGCTTTCTTT.

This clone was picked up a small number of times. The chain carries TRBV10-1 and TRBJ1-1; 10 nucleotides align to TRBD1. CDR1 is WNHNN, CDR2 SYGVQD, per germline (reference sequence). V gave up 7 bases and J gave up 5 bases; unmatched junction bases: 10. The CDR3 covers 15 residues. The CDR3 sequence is CASMGGDRGETEAFF. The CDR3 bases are TGCGCCAGCATGGGGGGGGACAGGGGCGAAACTGAAGCTTTCTTT.

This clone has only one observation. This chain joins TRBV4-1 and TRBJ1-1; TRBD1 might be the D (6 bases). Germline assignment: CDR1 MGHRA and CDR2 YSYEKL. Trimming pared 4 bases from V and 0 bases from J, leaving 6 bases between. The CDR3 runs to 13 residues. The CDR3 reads CASSRQVNTEAFF. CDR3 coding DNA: TGCGCCAGCAGCCGACAGGTGAACACTGAAGCTTTCTTT.

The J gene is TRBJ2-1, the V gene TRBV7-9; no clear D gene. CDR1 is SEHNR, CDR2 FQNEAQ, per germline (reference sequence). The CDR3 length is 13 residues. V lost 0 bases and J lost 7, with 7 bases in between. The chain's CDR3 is CASSLARENEQFF. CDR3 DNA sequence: TGTGCCAGCAGCTTAGCGCGTGAGAATGAGCAGTTCTTC.

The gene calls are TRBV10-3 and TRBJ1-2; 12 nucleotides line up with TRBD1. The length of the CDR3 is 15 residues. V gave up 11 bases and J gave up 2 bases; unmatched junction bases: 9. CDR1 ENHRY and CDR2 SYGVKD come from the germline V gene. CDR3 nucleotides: TGTGCCGTAGGGGACAGGGGGCGATCCAACTATGGCTACACCTTC. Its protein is CAVGDRGRSNYGYTF.

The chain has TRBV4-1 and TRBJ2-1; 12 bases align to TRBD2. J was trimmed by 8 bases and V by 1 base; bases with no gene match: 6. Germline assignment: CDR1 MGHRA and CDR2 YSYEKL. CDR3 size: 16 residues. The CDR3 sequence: CASSQASGRAGDEQFF. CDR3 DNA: TGCGCCAGCAGCCAAGCTAGCGGGAGGGCCGGCGATGAGCAGTTCTTC.

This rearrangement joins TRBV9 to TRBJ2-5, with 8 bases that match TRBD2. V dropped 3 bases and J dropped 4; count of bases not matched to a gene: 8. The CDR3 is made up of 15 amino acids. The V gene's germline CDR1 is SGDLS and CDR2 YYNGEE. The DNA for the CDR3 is TGTGCCAGCAGCGGAGGGGTGGCGGGGGGAGAGACCCAGTACTTC. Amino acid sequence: CASSGGVAGGETQYF. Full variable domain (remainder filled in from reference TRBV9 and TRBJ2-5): DSGVTQTPKHLITATGQRVTLRCSPRSGDLSVYWYQQSLDQGLQFLIQYYNGEERAKGNILERFSAQQFPDLHSELNLSSLELGDSALYFCASSGGVAGGETQYFGPGTRLLVL.

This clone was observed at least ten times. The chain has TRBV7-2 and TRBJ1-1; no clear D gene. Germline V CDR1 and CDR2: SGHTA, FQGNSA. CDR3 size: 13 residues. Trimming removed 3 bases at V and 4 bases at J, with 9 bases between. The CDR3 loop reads CASSFVRSTEAFF. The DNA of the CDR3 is TGTGCCAGCAGCTTCGTCCGTAGCACTGAAGCTTTCTTT.

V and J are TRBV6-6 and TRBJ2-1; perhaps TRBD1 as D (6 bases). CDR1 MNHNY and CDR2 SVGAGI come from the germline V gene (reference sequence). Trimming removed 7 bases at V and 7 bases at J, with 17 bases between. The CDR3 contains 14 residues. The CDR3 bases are TGTGCCAGCATAAGGACAGAAGTACAGAATGAGCAGTTCTTC. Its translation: CASIRTEVQNEQFF.

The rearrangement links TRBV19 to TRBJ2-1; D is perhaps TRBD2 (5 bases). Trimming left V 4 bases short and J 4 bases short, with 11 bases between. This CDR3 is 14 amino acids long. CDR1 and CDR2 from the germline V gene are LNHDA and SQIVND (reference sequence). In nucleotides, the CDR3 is TGTGCCAGTAGTAAACGGGGATGGTACAATGAGCAGTTCTTC. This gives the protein CASSKRGWYNEQFF.

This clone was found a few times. CDR3 protein: CASSPALGVRSGANVLTF. CDR3 bases: TGTGCCAGCAGCCCGGCCCTCGGGGTGCGGTCTGGGGCCAACGTCCTGACTTTC. The chain joins TRBV11-2 to TRBJ2-6; perhaps TRBD2 as D (5 bases). V dropped 5 bases and J dropped 1 base, with 18 bases sitting between them. Germline V gene data show CDR1 as SGHAT and CDR2 as FQNNGV. CDR3 length: 18 amino acids.

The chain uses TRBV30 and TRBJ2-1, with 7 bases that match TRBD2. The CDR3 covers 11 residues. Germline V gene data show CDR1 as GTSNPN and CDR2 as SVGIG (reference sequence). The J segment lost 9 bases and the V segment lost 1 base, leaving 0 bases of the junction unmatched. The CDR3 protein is CAWSGGGEQFF. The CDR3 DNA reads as TGTGCCTGGAGTGGCGGGGGTGAGCAGTTCTTC. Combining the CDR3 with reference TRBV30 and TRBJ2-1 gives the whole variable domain SQTIHQWPATLVQPVGSPLSLECTVEGTSNPNLYWYRQAAGRGLQLLFYSVGIGQISSEVPQNLSASRPQDRQFILSSKKLLLSDSGFYLCAWSGGGEQFFGPGTRLTVL.

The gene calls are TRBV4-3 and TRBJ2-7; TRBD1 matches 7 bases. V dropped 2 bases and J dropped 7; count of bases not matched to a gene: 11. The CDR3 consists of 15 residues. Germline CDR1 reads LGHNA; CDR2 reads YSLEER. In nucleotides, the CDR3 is TGCGCCAGCAGCCAATCATACAGGGGCCGGTTTGAGCAGTACTTC. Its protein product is CASSQSYRGRFEQYF.

CDR3 bases: TGTGCCAGCAGCTTGCCCAGTCAAGAGACCCAGTACTTC. As protein: CASSLPSQETQYF. The chain links TRBV5-4 to TRBJ2-5; D ambiguous. This CDR3 is built from 13 residues. V lost 1 base, J lost 2 bases, and 6 bases lay in between. The germline CDR1 and CDR2 sequences are SGHNT and YYREEE (reference sequence).

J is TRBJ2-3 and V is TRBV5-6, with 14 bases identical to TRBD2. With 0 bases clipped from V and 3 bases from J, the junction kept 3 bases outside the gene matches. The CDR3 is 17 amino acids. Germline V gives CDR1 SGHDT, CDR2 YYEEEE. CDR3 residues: CASSLDGLAGGTDTQYF. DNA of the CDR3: TGTGCCAGCAGCTTGGACGGACTAGCGGGAGGAACAGATACGCAGTATTTT.

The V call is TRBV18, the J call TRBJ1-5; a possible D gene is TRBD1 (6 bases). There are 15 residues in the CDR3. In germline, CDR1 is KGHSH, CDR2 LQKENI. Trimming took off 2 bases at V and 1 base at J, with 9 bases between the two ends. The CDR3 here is CASSPAGASNQPQHF. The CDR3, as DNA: TGTGCCAGCTCACCAGCGGGGGCGAGCAATCAGCCCCAGCATTTT.

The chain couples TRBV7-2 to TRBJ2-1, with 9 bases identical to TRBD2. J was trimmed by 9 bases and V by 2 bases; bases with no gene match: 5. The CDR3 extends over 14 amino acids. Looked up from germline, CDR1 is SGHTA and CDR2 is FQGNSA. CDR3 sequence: CASSLIAGVVEQFF. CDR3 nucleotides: TGTGCCAGCAGCTTAATAGCGGGAGTGGTTGAGCAGTTCTTC.